Listed below are T cell receptor beta chains from one sample, sequenced in a study of OX40 agonist ivuxolimab in advanced cancers. Clones were read by immunoSEQ multiplex PCR, and TCRdb kept only the in-frame ones, dropping some. The sample lists about 74,000 clones; 70% to 90% were seen once. The sequenced sample was CD4+ or CD8+ T cells sorted from blood, obtained in a trial of the OX40 agonist ivuxolimab. The origin of the receptors is an adult with an advanced solid tumor such as melanoma, head and neck, liver or kidney cancer. Both conserved end residues are part of each CDR3. Only part of the rows carry a size: once, few, many, or a class if the clone is expanded.

j_gene: TRBJ2-5; abundance: .; v_gene: TRBV5-1; CDR3aa: CASSEGQGKTQYF
j_gene: TRBJ2-3; abundance: .; v_gene: TRBV6-5; CDR3aa: CASSSSIFTDTQYF
j_gene: TRBJ2-3; abundance: .; v_gene: TRBV5-1; CDR3aa: CASSLDRGTDTQYF
j_gene: TRBJ1-4; abundance: .; v_gene: TRBV18; CDR3aa: CASSRGLEGGEKLFF
j_gene: TRBJ2-4; abundance: .; v_gene: TRBV5-1; CDR3aa: CASSLEYGGVKNIQYF
j_gene: TRBJ2-1; abundance: once; v_gene: TRBV9; CDR3aa: CASSVEQGRSRNEQFF
j_gene: TRBJ2-2; abundance: .; v_gene: TRBV28; CDR3aa: CASSLQHYTGELFF
j_gene: TRBJ2-7; abundance: few; v_gene: TRBV28; CDR3aa: CASVRGSSYEQYF
j_gene: TRBJ2-3; abundance: .; v_gene: TRBV6-6; CDR3aa: CASSSTTDTQYF
j_gene: TRBJ2-3; abundance: .; v_gene: TRBV28; CDR3aa: CASSGQSDTQYF
j_gene: TRBJ2-1; abundance: .; v_gene: TRBV7-8; CDR3aa: CASSIRDTLNSYNEQFF
j_gene: TRBJ2-5; abundance: .; v_gene: TRBV11-2; CDR3aa: CASSRLAGAETQYF
j_gene: TRBJ1-2; abundance: few; v_gene: TRBV5-5; CDR3aa: CASTLIKGSNYGYTF
j_gene: TRBJ2-1; abundance: .; v_gene: TRBV4-2; CDR3aa: CASSQARTSGANEQFF
j_gene: TRBJ1-5; abundance: .; v_gene: TRBV18; CDR3aa: CASSPEGVRNQPQHF
j_gene: TRBJ1-1; abundance: .; v_gene: TRBV9; CDR3aa: CASSATQTTEAFF
j_gene: TRBJ1-1; abundance: .; v_gene: TRBV18; CDR3aa: CASSPVGHTEAFF
j_gene: TRBJ1-1; abundance: .; v_gene: TRBV18; CDR3aa: CASDETGGKTEAFF
j_gene: TRBJ2-5; abundance: .; v_gene: TRBV9; CDR3aa: CASSGDLGSQYF
j_gene: TRBJ2-7; abundance: once; v_gene: TRBV2; CDR3aa: CASSELSSGDEQYF
j_gene: TRBJ2-7; abundance: .; v_gene: TRBV20-1; CDR3aa: CSARPKYEQYF
j_gene: TRBJ2-1; abundance: .; v_gene: TRBV15; CDR3aa: CATSRDHRAYNEQFF
j_gene: TRBJ2-2; abundance: .; v_gene: TRBV5-1; CDR3aa: CASSLDGLTGELFF
j_gene: TRBJ2-7; abundance: .; v_gene: TRBV10-1; CDR3aa: CASSERGLAGGPSSYEQYF
j_gene: TRBJ2-7; abundance: .; v_gene: TRBV28; CDR3aa: CASSLGLEQYF
j_gene: TRBJ2-3; abundance: .; v_gene: TRBV5-1; CDR3aa: CASSWGTDTQYF
j_gene: TRBJ2-3; abundance: once; v_gene: TRBV28; CDR3aa: CASNDGGAVTDTQYF
j_gene: TRBJ2-5; abundance: .; v_gene: TRBV6-5; CDR3aa: CASRDPGEWETQYF
j_gene: TRBJ1-4; abundance: .; v_gene: TRBV2; CDR3aa: CASNDRAGEKLFF
j_gene: TRBJ2-3; abundance: .; v_gene: TRBV9; CDR3aa: CASSVLPTGDTQYF
j_gene: TRBJ1-2; abundance: .; v_gene: TRBV18; CDR3aa: CASSQDSTGGGYTF
j_gene: TRBJ2-2; abundance: .; v_gene: TRBV30; CDR3aa: CAWSKESNTGELFF
j_gene: TRBJ1-1; abundance: .; v_gene: TRBV6-5; CDR3aa: CASSYSTGYTEAFF
j_gene: TRBJ2-6; abundance: once; v_gene: TRBV4-1; CDR3aa: CASSRGGTVVSGANVLTF
j_gene: TRBJ1-4; abundance: .; v_gene: TRBV4-2; CDR3aa: CASSQGQGATNEKLFF
j_gene: TRBJ2-7; abundance: once; v_gene: TRBV19; CDR3aa: CASSSGRVYEQYF
j_gene: TRBJ2-5; abundance: .; v_gene: TRBV28; CDR3aa: CASSLTSGGQETQYF
j_gene: TRBJ2-3; abundance: .; v_gene: TRBV7-6; CDR3aa: CASSLAGGPRGDTQYF
j_gene: TRBJ2-3; abundance: few; v_gene: TRBV9; CDR3aa: CASSGTSGRVDTQYF
j_gene: TRBJ2-7; abundance: .; v_gene: TRBV19; CDR3aa: CARRKTGLTYTEQYF
j_gene: TRBJ2-7; abundance: .; v_gene: TRBV5-1; CDR3aa: CASSLSDSFYEQYF
j_gene: TRBJ2-3; abundance: .; v_gene: TRBV10-3; CDR3aa: CAINQRESDTQYF
j_gene: TRBJ1-1; abundance: .; v_gene: TRBV28; CDR3aa: CASSFLPNTEAFF
j_gene: TRBJ1-1; abundance: .; v_gene: TRBV30; CDR3aa: CAWRGTGTEAFF
j_gene: TRBJ1-2; abundance: .; v_gene: TRBV30; CDR3aa: CAWRDPPGAYTF
j_gene: TRBJ1-4; abundance: .; v_gene: TRBV5-4; CDR3aa: CASSFGGVETNEKLFF
j_gene: TRBJ2-3; abundance: .; v_gene: TRBV20-1; CDR3aa: CSGLGTDTQYF
j_gene: TRBJ1-2; abundance: .; v_gene: TRBV28; CDR3aa: CASTTSGQGAHGYTF
j_gene: TRBJ1-5; abundance: .; v_gene: TRBV19; CDR3aa: CASTDRGGNQPQHF
j_gene: TRBJ1-2; abundance: .; v_gene: TRBV28; CDR3aa: CASSFFLGQGDGYTF
j_gene: TRBJ2-7; abundance: .; v_gene: TRBV27; CDR3aa: CASSPPGREVYEQYF
j_gene: TRBJ1-1; abundance: .; v_gene: TRBV5-1; CDR3aa: CASSLEENTEAFF
j_gene: TRBJ2-5; abundance: .; v_gene: TRBV27; CDR3aa: CASSSAGMEETQYF
j_gene: TRBJ1-1; abundance: .; v_gene: TRBV9; CDR3aa: CASSLDSGVNTEAFF
j_gene: TRBJ2-7; abundance: .; v_gene: TRBV12-2; CDR3aa: CASRLDRHSYEQYF